This entry describes one T cell receptor (beta chain). Its recognized antigen is unknown. Base qualities are missing; no much larger clone stands one base away. V drops 0 bases and J drops 3 bases, leaving 6 bases in between. The germline V gene encodes CDR1 LNHNV and CDR2 YYDKDF (reference sequence). Including the terminal cysteine and valine, the CDR3 comprises 13 residues. Here the CDR3 DNA is all that survives: 39 bases in frame from base 1. The time point tag for this specimen amounts to: cycle 2 day 1 (C2D1) of nivolumab. Every trial patient had relapsed following autologous stem cell transplantation, and prior brentuximab vedotin exposure was what differed among cohorts A, B and C. A total of over 55 patients with relapsed/refractory classical Hodgkin lymphoma made up the trial cohort, and each patient's best overall response was complete response, partial response or progressive disease. Trial patients were treated with single-agent nivolumab in the multi-cohort phase II CheckMate 205 trial. An independent review committee assessed best overall response using the 2007 International Working Group response criteria. Trial PBMCs were collected immediately before nivolumab initiation (C1D1) and during therapy at cycle 2 day 1 and cycle 4 day 1. Peripheral blood was collected in 8 mL Vacutainer Cell Preparation Tubes, from which PBMCs were isolated by centrifugation and then cryopreserved.

The entry originates in a study of PD-1 blockade in classical Hodgkin lymphoma (dated by TCRdb to the early 2020s). Study-wide context: Nivolumab dosing was 3 mg/kg intravenously every 2 weeks, continuing until either disease progression or unacceptable toxicity. A peripheral blood immune signature of response to PD-1 blockade in classical Hodgkin lymphoma was defined using TCR beta sequencing and CyTOF. Summary of the overall study and its limitations: The study was restricted to a single clinical trial cohort, and the causes of repertoire differences, possibly disease activity or prior therapy, were left undefined. CD4+ but not CD8+ TCR diversity rose significantly by C4D1 (p=0.0027 vs p=0.16), most apparent in complete responders (p=0.02). Lower diversity was seen in patients whose nivolumab began less than 1 year after ASCT, and these patients were left out of later analyses so that immune reconstitution would not confound the results. Baseline diversity similar to that of newly diagnosed patients was observed in trial patients achieving complete response, whereas significantly lower diversity was observed in partial responders and progressors. Baseline TCR diversity was reported as lower in newly diagnosed patients than in healthy donors, and lower still in relapsed/refractory patients.

The Qiagen DNeasy kit was used to extract genomic DNA from unsorted PBMCs and from the negatively selected CD4+ and CD8+ fractions. Using primers that anneal to V and J segments, immunoSEQ multiplex PCR amplified the TCR beta CDR3 regions. A synthetic immune receptor repertoire was used to minimize amplification bias, and any remaining bias was removed computationally after sequencing. The authors' pipeline ran thus. Custom Python scripts were used to quantify repertoire diversity as the Shannon entropy index. The unsorted, CD4+ and CD8+ repertoires were each analyzed separately, with the exception of combined analyses, where CD4+ and CD8+ sequences were merged in silico. A clone counted as expanded when the clone's frequency after treatment rose at least 2-fold relative to C1D1, and clones undetected at baseline were given a pseudocount of 0.5. Singleton clones were defined as clones with 0 or 1 copy at C1D1, and non-singleton clones were defined as clones with 2 or more copies. Clones expanded in unsorted samples were annotated as CD4+, CD8+ or unknown by matching protein sequences in sorted samples from the same patient. Wilcoxon tests on paired samples were used to test changes in diversity from C1D1 to C4D1. TCRdb mirrors the immuneACCESS table, restricted to in-frame sequences. Some clones are absent from its copies; in checked studies, under half trace to an unresolved V gene, and the reason for the others is unknown. From that table come the V and J calls and clone size; the DNA was used to work out D and trimming. In this sample the table shows 24,000 or so clones, around 80% of which occur a single time. The ten largest clones capture about a sixth of the sample.

The sequencing here drew on peripheral blood mononuclear cells (PBMCs), taken before the second cycle of nivolumab. The V and J genes are TRBV15 and TRBJ2-7, with the D gene not confidently named. The receptor's source is a human donor with classical Hodgkin lymphoma. The CDR3 loop reads CATSRDLGYEQYV. Here is the DNA: TGTGCCACCAGCAGAGATCTGGGCTACGAGCAGTACGTC.